This record looks at one T cell receptor (beta chain) sequence and its context. Its antigen is unknown. The data are from a study of regulatory T cells in long-lasting Graves disease. Stated time point: persistent/refractory GD, antithyroid drugs over 5 years with positive TRAb. RNA extracted from PBMCs served as the sequencing template. General study findings and limits: There was favoring of TRBV28, TRBJ1-2 and TRBJ2-5 in persistent disease. Less diverse TCR repertoires were seen in persistent Graves' patients than in newly diagnosed ones. Shared public clonotypes totalled approximately 3,000 in persistent patients, compared with approximately 970 in new patients. Accuracy was perhaps lowered by the small sample size.

Germline values: CDR1 MNHEY, CDR2 SVGAGI. The CDR3 is made up of 14 amino acids. Trimming took off 2 bases at V and 1 base at J, with 9 bases between the two ends. Combining iRepertoire HTBI primers with Arm-PCR of CDR3 regions, the authors built TCR beta libraries. TCRdb reprocessed the multiplex PCR reads via MiXCR and lists one record per CDR3 protein. The table records 500,000 to 700,000 distinct CDR3 sequences, around 30% of them present only once. The chain carries TRBV6-5 and TRBJ2-7; tentative D call: TRBD1 (7 bases). The source was peripheral blood mononuclear cells (PBMCs), collected when the disease was refractory, from a patient treated with antithyroid drugs. This TCR was sampled from a female donor with Graves disease. The CDR3 spells CASSYQGGSYEQYF. The CDR3 DNA sequence: TGTGCCAGCAGTTACCAGGGGGGTTCCTACGAGCAGTACTTC.